These 4 T cell receptor beta chains came from one sample sequenced in a study of tissue T cells after allogeneic stem cell transplantation. Here immunoSEQ multiplex PCR was the method, and the copy in TCRdb shows in-frame clones only, minus some. This table holds some 8,000 clones, less than 45% found once. The sample's time point: mouse harvest day 14 after allogeneic transplant. The graft held 10^6 splenic CD5+ T cells and 10^7 T-cell-depleted bone marrow cells. The sample comprised skin. The receptors come from a female BALB/c mouse given C57BL/6 T cells with graft-versus-host disease after an allogeneic hematopoietic cell transplant.

This clone was seen more than once but under ten times. Mouse germline and gene names are used. The CDR3 is cut off 1 residue early in the read; its end comes from the germline J gene. The chain carries TRBV4 and TRBJ2-3; weak D call: TRBD2 (5 bases). The CDR3 covers 13 residues. Germline V lookup: CDR1 LGHDT, CDR2 YNNKQL (reference sequence). V gave up 8 bases and J gave up 0 bases, with 9 bases separating them. The DNA read from the CDR3 is TGTGCCAGCTTGCTGGGTAGTGCAGAAACGCTGTAT. This translates into CASLLGSAETLY. Given in full, the CDR3 is CASLLGSAETLYF. Together with reference TRBV4 and TRBJ2-3, the CDR3 gives the full variable domain: ETAVFQTPNYHVTQVGNEVSFNCKQTLGHDTMYWYKQDSKKLLKIMFSYNNKQLIVNETVPRRFSPQSSDKAHLNLRIKSVEPEDSAVYLCASLLGSAETLYFGSGTRLTVL.

About this clone: Each gene name is a mouse one. The read terminates 1 residue ahead of where the CDR3 ends, so the germline J gene completes it. V is TRBV12-1 and J is TRBJ1-4; D not certain. The CDR3 covers 13 residues. The germline gives CDR1 SGHSN, CDR2 HYEKVE. Trimming removed 1 base at V and 5 bases at J, with 7 bases between. CDR3 bases read: TGTGCCAGCTCTCTGAGAGGGAACGAAAGATTATTT. It is translated as CASSLRGNERLF. Given in full, the CDR3 is CASSLRGNERLFF.

In its sample, this clone ranks as medium-sized. Germline and genes here are mouse. The read gets to within 1 residue of the CDR3 end, and the germline J gene fills in the rest. The chain uses TRBV13-3 and TRBJ2-7, with TRBD2 matching 10 bases. The CDR3 is 12 residues long. Germline lookup yields CDR1 NNHDY and CDR2 SYVADS. J was trimmed by 4 bases and V by 5 bases; bases with no gene match: 0. The sequenced part of the CDR3 DNA is TGTGCCAGCAGGACTGGGGGGTATGAACAGTAC. Its translation is CASRTGGYEQY. The CDR3 reads in full as CASRTGGYEQYF.

Comments on this clone: Gene names denote mouse genes. The DNA ends 1 residue before the CDR3 does, and the rest of the CDR3 is filled in from the germline J gene. J is TRBJ2-7 and V is TRBV17; a weak D match, TRBD2 (7 bases). Germline V lookup: CDR1 MNHDT, CDR2 YYDKIL. V shed 5 bases and J shed 7 bases, with 15 bases lying between them. The CDR3 has 13 amino acids. The CDR3 sequence: CASSPHWGQEQYF. The sequenced part of the CDR3 DNA is TGTGCTAGCAGTCCCCACTGGGGACAAGAACAGTAC.